The 7 T cell receptor beta chains below all came from one sample that was sequenced in a study of blood T cell repertoires in COVID-19. Generated by immunoSEQ multiplex PCR, the TCRdb table keeps only in-frame clones and is missing some. The data hold 200,000 to 300,000 clones, with roughly 88% observed a single time. Sequencing input: PBMCs or T cells enriched from blood (not recorded which). Every receptor here comes from a woman aged 35 to 49 with acute COVID-19.

The chain couples TRBV9 to TRBJ2-5, with a tentative D call TRBD1 (6 bases). The CDR3 length is 15 residues. Germline CDR1 and CDR2: SGDLS and YYNGEE. V lost 3 bases and J 1 base, leaving 13 bases between the germline ends. The CDR3 here is CASSAQGNRQETQYF. DNA for the CDR3: TGTGCCAGCAGCGCACAGGGAAATCGCCAAGAGACCCAGTACTTC.

The genes are TRBV6-5 and TRBJ2-3, with TRBD2 matching 11 bases. Germline CDR1 and CDR2: MNHEY and SVGAGI. V dropped 5 bases and J dropped 4; count of bases not matched to a gene: 2. This CDR3 is built from 14 residues. The CDR3 here is CASSQGLAADTQYF. In DNA, the CDR3 is TGTGCCAGCAGTCAGGGACTAGCGGCAGATACGCAGTATTTT.

The gene calls are TRBV25-1 and TRBJ1-1; D unclear. Trimming removed 1 base from V and 3 bases from J, with 9 bases in between. CDR1 MGHDK and CDR2 SYGVNS come from the germline V gene. The CDR3 contains 14 residues. CDR3 protein: CASSESEFHTEAFF. CDR3 DNA sequence: TGTGCCAGCAGTGAATCAGAATTTCACACTGAAGCTTTCTTT.

The chain has TRBV5-6 and TRBJ1-1, with 7 bases fitting TRBD1. Germline values: CDR1 SGHDT, CDR2 YYEEEE. The CDR3 runs 13 residues. V shed 3 bases, J shed 6 bases, and the junction held 5 bases outside the gene matches. This chain's CDR3 is CASSSLGGPEAFF. In nucleotides, the CDR3 is TGTGCCAGCAGCTCTCTAGGGGGCCCTGAAGCTTTCTTT.

This clone was found a few times. The rearrangement uses TRBV4-2 and TRBJ2-2, with 7 bases that match TRBD1. Trimming took 1 base from V and 2 from J; bases not matched to a gene: 4. The CDR3 sequence is 16 residues long. Germline loops: CDR1 LGHNA, CDR2 YNFKEQ. The CDR3 DNA sequence: TGTGCCAGCAGCCAAGGGGGGACAGCTAACACCGGGGAGCTGTTTTTT. This sequence encodes CASSQGGTANTGELFF.

The chain is built from TRBV7-9 and TRBJ1-6; D remains ambiguous. Trimming removed 2 bases from V and 8 bases from J, with 7 bases in between. The CDR3 sequence is 13 residues long. The V gene's germline CDR1 is SEHNR and CDR2 FQNEAQ (reference sequence). DNA for the CDR3: TGTGCCAGCAGCTTATATGCGGATTCACCCCTCCACTTT. This gives the protein CASSLYADSPLHF.

The chain recombines TRBV19 with TRBJ1-3; D is possibly TRBD1 (6 bases). Germline V CDR1 and CDR2: LNHDA, SQIVND (reference sequence). Trimming stripped 9 bases from V and 0 bases from J, with 12 bases between. The CDR3 is 14 residues long. DNA of the CDR3: TGTGCCAGCAAGACAGGCTACTCTGGAAACACCATATATTTT. As protein: CASKTGYSGNTIYF.